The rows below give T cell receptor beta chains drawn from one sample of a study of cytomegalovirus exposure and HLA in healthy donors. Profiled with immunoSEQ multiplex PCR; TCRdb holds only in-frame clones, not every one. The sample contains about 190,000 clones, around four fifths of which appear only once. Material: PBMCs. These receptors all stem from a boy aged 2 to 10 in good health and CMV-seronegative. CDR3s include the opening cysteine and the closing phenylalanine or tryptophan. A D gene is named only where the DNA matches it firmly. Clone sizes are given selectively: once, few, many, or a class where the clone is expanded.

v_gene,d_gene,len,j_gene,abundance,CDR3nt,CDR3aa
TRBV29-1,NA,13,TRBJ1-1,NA,TGCAGCGTTTGGGAGGTGGGGAACACTGAAGCTTTCTTT,CSVWEVGNTEAFF
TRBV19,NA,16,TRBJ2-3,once,TGTGCCAGTAGCCTGATGGAAGGGGAGGGCACAGATACGCAGTATTTT,CASSLMEGEGTDTQYF
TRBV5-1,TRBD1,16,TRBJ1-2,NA,TGCGCCAGCAGCTCGGGGGTCGGGACAGGCTTTCATGGCTACACCTTC,CASSSGVGTGFHGYTF
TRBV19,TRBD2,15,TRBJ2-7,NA,TGTGCCAGTAGCAGTAGCGGGGGCCGTTCCTACGAGCAGTACTTC,CASSSSGGRSYEQYF
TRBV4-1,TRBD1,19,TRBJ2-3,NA,TGCGCCAGCAGCCAAGAAGCGGCAGGGGGCGACTTAAGCACAGATACGCAGTATTTT,CASSQEAAGGDLSTDTQYF
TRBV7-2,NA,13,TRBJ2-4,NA,TGTGCCAGCAGCTTAGCAGAAGGGGACATTCAGTACTTC,CASSLAEGDIQYF
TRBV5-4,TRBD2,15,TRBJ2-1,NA,TGTGCCAGCAGCTTGGTACTAGCGGGAGACAATGAGCAGTTCTTC,CASSLVLAGDNEQFF
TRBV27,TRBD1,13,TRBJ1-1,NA,TGTGCCACCAAGACAGGGGCAAATCTTGAAGCTTTCTTT,CATKTGANLEAFF
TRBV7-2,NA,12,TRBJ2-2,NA,TGTGCCAGCCGTCGGGAGACCGGGGAGCTGTTTTTT,CASRRETGELFF
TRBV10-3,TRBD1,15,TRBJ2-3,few,TGTGCCATCAGTGACCAAGGGGGCGCGACAGATACGCAGTATTTT,CAISDQGGATDTQYF
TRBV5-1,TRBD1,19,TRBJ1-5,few,TGCGCCAGCAGCTTGGCCGGGACAGGAGTTAGGAATAGCAATCAGCCCCAGCATTTT,CASSLAGTGVRNSNQPQHF
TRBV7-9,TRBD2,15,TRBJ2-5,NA,TGTGCCAGCAGCTTGGGGGGGGGTATCCAAGAGACCCAGTACTTC,CASSLGGGIQETQYF
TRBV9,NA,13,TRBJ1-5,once,TGTGCCAGCAGCTCCTCCTTCAATCAGCCCCAGCATTTT,CASSSSFNQPQHF
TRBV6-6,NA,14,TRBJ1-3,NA,TGTGCCAGCAGTTCTCGGAGCTCTGGAAACACCATATATTTT,CASSSRSSGNTIYF
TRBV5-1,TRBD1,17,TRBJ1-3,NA,TGCGCCAGCAGCAGGGGGACAGGGGATGGGGCCGGAAACACCATATATTTT,CASSRGTGDGAGNTIYF
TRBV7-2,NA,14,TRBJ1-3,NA,TGTGCCAGCAGCGGTGGACAGTCTGGAAACACCATATATTTT,CASSGGQSGNTIYF
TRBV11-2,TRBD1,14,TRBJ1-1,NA,TGTGCCAGCAGCTTCCGGGACAGTCTTACTGAAGCTTTCTTT,CASSFRDSLTEAFF
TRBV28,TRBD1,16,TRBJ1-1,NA,TGTGCCAGCAGTTTGGGGACAGGGGGCCATCACACTGAAGCTTTCTTT,CASSLGTGGHHTEAFF
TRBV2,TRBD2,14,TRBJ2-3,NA,TGTGCCAGCAGTGAAGTAGCGGGGGGAGATGCGCAGTATTTT,CASSEVAGGDAQYF
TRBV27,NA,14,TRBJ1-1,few,TGTGCCAGCAGTCTAAAAGGAGGAGCCACTGAAGCTTTCTTT,CASSLKGGATEAFF
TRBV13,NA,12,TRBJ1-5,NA,TGTGCCAGCAGCACGGGGGGACAGCCCCAGCATTTT,CASSTGGQPQHF
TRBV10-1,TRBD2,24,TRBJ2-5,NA,TGCGCCAGCAGTGTAGCCTTCACTTTAGGGGACAGAACTAGCGGGGGCCGTTATAAAGAGACCCAGTACTTC,CASSVAFTLGDRTSGGRYKETQYF
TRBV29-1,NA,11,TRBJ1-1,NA,TGCAGCGTTCGGGGAAGCACTGAAGCTTTCTTT,CSVRGSTEAFF
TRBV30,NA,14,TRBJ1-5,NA,TGTGCCTGGAGTGTTCCCCTTAGCAATCAGCCCCAGCATTTT,CAWSVPLSNQPQHF
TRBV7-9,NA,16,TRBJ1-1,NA,TGTGCCAGCAGCCCCCGACGACAACCATCGGCCACTGAAGCTTTCTTT,CASSPRRQPSATEAFF
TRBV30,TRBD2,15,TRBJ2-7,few,TGTGCCTGGAGGGCAAGGACTAGCAGATTCTACGAGCAGTACTTC,CAWRARTSRFYEQYF
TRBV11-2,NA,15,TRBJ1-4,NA,TGTGCCAGCAGCGGGGGCGGCGGACTCAATGAAAAACTGTTTTTT,CASSGGGGLNEKLFF
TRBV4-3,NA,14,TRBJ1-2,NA,TGCGCCAGCAGCCAAGATAGTGAGACAGGAGGCTACACCTTC,CASSQDSETGGYTF
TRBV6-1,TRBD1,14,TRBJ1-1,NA,TGTGCCAGCAGTGCGAACAGGGGGTCCGCTGAAGCTTTCTTT,CASSANRGSAEAFF
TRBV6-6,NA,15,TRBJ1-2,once,TGTGCCAGCAGGGTGGGGGCAGGAGCTAACTATGGCTACACCTTC,CASRVGAGANYGYTF
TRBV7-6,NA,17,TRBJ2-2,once,TGTGCCAGCAGCCAAACCGACCTGAGGGTTTATGGCGGGGAGCTGTTTTTT,CASSQTDLRVYGGELFF
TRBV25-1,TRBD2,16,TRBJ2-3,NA,TGTGCCAGCGGTGAAGCTGGCGGGGGGGCCTCAGATACGCAGTATTTT,CASGEAGGGASDTQYF
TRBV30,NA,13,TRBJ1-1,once,TGTGCCTGGAGTGTAAGACAGAACACTGAAGCTTTCTTT,CAWSVRQNTEAFF